The sample holds many counts of the clone carrying this T cell receptor beta chain. The antigen remains unidentified. Using its own MiXCR run on the reads, TCRdb lists one record per CDR3 protein. The data contain hundreds of thousands of distinct CDR3 sequences, about 9.1% of them singletons. These data are taken from a study of T cell repertoires in cytomegalovirus infection. Across the whole study: Signatures in public TCR beta sequences pointed to both CMV infection and matching HLA type. Whole-study findings and limits: Using cumulative public TCR beta family frequency, the authors identified those who carried CMV together with the relevant HLA. The ex vivo response showed dominance by HLA-C-restricted CMV-specific TCR beta clonotypes.

V lost 5 bases and J 2 bases, leaving 12 bases between the germline ends. There are 14 residues in the CDR3. The sequencing sample was made of PBMCs. J is TRBJ1-2 and V is TRBV12-3 or TRBV12-4; D ambiguous. This clonotype was sampled from a human donor in good health (CMV status not recorded). Some clones in this sample may be carry-over from other donors' samples. CDR3 DNA sequence: TGTGCCAGCAGTCCCCGGGTAGGGAACTATGGCTACACCTTC. As protein: CASSPRVGNYGYTF.